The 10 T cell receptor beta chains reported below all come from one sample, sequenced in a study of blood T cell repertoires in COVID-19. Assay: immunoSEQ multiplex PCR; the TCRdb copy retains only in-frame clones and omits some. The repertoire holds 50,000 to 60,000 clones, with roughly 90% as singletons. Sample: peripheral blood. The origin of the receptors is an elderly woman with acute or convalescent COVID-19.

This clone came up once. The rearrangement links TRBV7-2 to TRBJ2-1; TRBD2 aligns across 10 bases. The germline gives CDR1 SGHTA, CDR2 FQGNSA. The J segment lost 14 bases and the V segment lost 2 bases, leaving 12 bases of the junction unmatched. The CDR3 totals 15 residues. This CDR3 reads CASSLPQSGRAGEFF. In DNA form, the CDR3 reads TGTGCCAGCAGCTTACCCCAAAGCGGGAGGGCTGGGGAGTTCTTC.

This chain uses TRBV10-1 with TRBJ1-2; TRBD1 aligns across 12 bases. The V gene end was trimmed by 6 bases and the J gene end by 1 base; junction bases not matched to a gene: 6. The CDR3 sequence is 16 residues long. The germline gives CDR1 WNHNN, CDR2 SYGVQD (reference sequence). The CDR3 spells CASRRDRGPNNYGYTF. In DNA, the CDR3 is TGCGCCAGCAGACGGGACAGGGGGCCAAATAACTATGGCTACACCTTC.

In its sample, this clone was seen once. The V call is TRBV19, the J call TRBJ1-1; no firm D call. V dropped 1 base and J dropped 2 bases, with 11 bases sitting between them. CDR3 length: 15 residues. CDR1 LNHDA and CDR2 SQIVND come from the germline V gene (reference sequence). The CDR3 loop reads CASSIVGQFNTEAFF. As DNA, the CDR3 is TGTGCCAGTAGTATAGTTGGTCAGTTTAACACTGAAGCTTTCTTT.

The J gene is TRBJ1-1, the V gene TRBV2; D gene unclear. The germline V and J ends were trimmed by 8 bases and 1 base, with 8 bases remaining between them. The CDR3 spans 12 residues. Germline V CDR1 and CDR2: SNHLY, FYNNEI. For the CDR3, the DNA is TGTGCCAGCTACTTAACGAACACTGAAGCTTTCTTT. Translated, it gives CASYLTNTEAFF.

The CDR3 reads CASSLGTVYSPLHF. CDR3 sequence (DNA): TGTGCCAGCAGTCTCGGGACAGTCTATTCACCCCTCCACTTT. The chain carries TRBV6-6 and TRBJ1-6; the match to TRBD1 covers 7 bases. Looked up from germline, CDR1 is MNHNY and CDR2 is SVGAGI (reference sequence). This CDR3 contains 14 residues. Germline trimming cut 5 bases from V and 8 bases from J; bases unmatched to any gene: 6.

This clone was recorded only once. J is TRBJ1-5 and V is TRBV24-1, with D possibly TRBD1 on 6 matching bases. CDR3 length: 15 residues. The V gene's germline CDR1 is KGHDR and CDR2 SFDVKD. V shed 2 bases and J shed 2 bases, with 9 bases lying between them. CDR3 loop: CATSDSAGGNQPQHF. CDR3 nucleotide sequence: TGTGCCACCAGTGATTCGGCAGGGGGCAATCAGCCCCAGCATTTT.

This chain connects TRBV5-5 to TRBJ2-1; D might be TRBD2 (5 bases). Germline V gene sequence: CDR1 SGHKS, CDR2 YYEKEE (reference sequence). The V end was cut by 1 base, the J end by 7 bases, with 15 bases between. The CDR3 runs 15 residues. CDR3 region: CASSLRGVYTNEQFF. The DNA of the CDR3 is TGTGCCAGCAGCTTGCGGGGTGTGTACACGAATGAGCAGTTCTTC.

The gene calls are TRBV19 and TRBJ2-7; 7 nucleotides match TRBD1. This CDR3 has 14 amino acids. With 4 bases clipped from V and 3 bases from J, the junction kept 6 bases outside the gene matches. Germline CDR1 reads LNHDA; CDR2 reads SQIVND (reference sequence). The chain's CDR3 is CASSTRDRNYEQYF. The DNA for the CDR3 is TGTGCCAGTAGTACCCGGGACAGAAACTACGAGCAGTACTTC.

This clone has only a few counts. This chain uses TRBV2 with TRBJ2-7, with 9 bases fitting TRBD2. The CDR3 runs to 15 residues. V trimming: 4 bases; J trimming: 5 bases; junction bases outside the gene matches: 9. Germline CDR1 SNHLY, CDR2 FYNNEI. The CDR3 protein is CASSAESGRPHEQYF. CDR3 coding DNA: TGTGCCAGCAGTGCCGAAAGCGGGAGGCCCCACGAGCAGTACTTC.

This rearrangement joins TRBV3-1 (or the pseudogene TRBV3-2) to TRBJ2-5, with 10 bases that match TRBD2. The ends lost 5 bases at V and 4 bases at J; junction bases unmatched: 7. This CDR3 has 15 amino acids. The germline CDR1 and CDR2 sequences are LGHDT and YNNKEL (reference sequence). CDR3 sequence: CASSFPASGRETQYF. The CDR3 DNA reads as TGTGCCAGCAGCTTTCCGGCTAGCGGGAGAGAGACCCAGTACTTC.